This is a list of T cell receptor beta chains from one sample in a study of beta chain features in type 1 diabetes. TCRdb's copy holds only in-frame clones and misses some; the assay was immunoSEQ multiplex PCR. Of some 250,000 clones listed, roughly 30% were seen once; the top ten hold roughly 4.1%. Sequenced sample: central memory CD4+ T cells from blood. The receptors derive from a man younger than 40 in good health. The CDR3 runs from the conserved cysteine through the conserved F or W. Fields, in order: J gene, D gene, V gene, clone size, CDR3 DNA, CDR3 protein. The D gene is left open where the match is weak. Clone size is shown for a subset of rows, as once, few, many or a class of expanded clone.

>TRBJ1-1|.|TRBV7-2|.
TGTGCCAGCAGTCCATATGCGGGGAAGGTCGAGACTGAAGCTTTCTTT
CASSPYAGKVETEAFF
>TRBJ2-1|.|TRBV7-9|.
TGTGCCAGCAGCTTACAGGGATCCTACAATGAGCAGTTCTTC
CASSLQGSYNEQFF
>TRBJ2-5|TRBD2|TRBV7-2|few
TGTGCCAGCAGCTTTAGCGGGCAAGAGACCCAGTACTTC
CASSFSGQETQYF
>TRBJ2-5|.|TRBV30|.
TGTGCCTGGAGTGAGTCTCGGGAGACCCAGTACTTC
CAWSESRETQYF
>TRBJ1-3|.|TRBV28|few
TGTGCCAGCAGCCCGGAACAGGTTTCTGGAAACACCATATATTTT
CASSPEQVSGNTIYF
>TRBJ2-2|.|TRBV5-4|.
TGTGCCAGCAGCCACCCGACAGAGATGACCCCCGGGGAGCTGTTTTTT
CASSHPTEMTPGELFF
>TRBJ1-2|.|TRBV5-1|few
TGCGCCAGCAGCATACAGGGCAACTATGGCTACACCTTC
CASSIQGNYGYTF
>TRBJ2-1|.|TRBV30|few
TGTGCCTGGAGCCCCCCAGGCGCTAGCAGATACAATGAGCAGTTCTTC
CAWSPPGASRYNEQFF
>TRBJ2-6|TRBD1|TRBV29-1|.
TGCAGCGCACGGACAGGGGGCTCTGGGGCCAACGTCCTGACTTTC
CSARTGGSGANVLTF
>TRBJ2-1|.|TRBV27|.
TGTGCCAGCAGTACCCCCGGGACGCCGTATGAGCAGTTCTTC
CASSTPGTPYEQFF
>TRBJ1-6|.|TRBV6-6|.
TGTGCCAGCAGTTACTCGCCGAATTCACCCCTCCACTTT
CASSYSPNSPLHF
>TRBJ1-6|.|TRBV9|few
TGTGCCAGCAGCCCTCGGGATTCACCCCTCCACTTT
CASSPRDSPLHF
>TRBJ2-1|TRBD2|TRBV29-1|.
TGCAGCGTTGACCGCGGGAGTCACAATGAGCAGTTCTTC
CSVDRGSHNEQFF
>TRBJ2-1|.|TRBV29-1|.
TGCAGCGTTGAAGGTCCCGGATATTACGAGCAGTTCTTC
CSVEGPGYYEQFF
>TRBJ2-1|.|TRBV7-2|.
TGTGCCAGCAGTTATGCCGGGCGACTCAATGAGCAGTTCTTC
CASSYAGRLNEQFF
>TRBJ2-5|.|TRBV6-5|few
TGTGCCAGCAGTTACTCTCTGGAAGAGACCCAGTACTTC
CASSYSLEETQYF
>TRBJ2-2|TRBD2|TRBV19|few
TGTGCCAGTACCGGACTAGCGGGAGGGGTAATCGGGGAGCTGTTTTTT
CASTGLAGGVIGELFF
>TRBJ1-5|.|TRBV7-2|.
TGTGCCAGCAGCAATATGGGGTCCAATCAGCCCCAGCATTTT
CASSNMGSNQPQHF
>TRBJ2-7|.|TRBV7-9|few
TGTGCCAGCAGCTTAGCACAGTTGGGGCTATACGAGCAGTACTTC
CASSLAQLGLYEQYF
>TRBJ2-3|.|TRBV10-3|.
TGTGCCATCCAGGGTAAGGAAGGAGCAGATACGCAGTATTTT
CAIQGKEGADTQYF
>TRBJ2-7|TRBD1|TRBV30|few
TGTGCCTGGAGTGTAGGTGGACAGGGGGTGACCGCGCAGTACTTC
CAWSVGGQGVTAQYF
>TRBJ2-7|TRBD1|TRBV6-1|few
TGTGCCAGCAGTTCCACGGGACAGTTTTCCTACGAGCAGTACTTC
CASSSTGQFSYEQYF